The 22 T cell receptor beta chains given below trace back to one sample, sequenced in a study of cytomegalovirus exposure and HLA in healthy donors. Primers: 60 Vbeta forward and 13 Jbeta reverse. This table comes from immunoSEQ multiplex PCR, and its TCRdb copy is limited to in-frame clones, with some not included. The top ten clones hold approximately 7% of a sample with over 150,000 clones, roughly 80% of them seen once. Material for sequencing was PBMCs. The source is a woman in her twenties or thirties in good health and CMV-seropositive.

The genes are TRBV18 and TRBJ2-3, with D possibly being TRBD2 (5 bases). The germline CDR1 and CDR2 sequences are KGHSH and LQKENI. There are 13 residues in the CDR3. The ends were cut back, 6 bases at V and 4 bases at J, with 11 bases in the middle. The CDR3 is CASSLGSPDTQYF. For the CDR3, the DNA is TGTGCCAGCTCGCTGGGGAGCCCAGATACGCAGTATTTT.

This rearrangement joins TRBV9 to TRBJ2-3, with 8 nucleotides matching TRBD2. V trimming: 4 bases; J trimming: 5 bases; junction bases outside the gene matches: 3. The length of the CDR3 is 13 residues. Germline V gene data show CDR1 as SGDLS and CDR2 as YYNGEE. Here the CDR3 reads CASSPRGGDTQYF. CDR3 coding DNA: TGTGCCAGCAGCCCCCGGGGGGGAGATACGCAGTATTTT.

V and J are TRBV4-3 and TRBJ1-5; D not resolved. Trimming pared 0 bases from V and 4 bases from J, leaving 7 bases between. CDR1 is LGHNA and CDR2 is YSLEER in the germline V gene. The CDR3 runs to 14 residues. The CDR3 DNA follows: TGCGCCAGCAGCCAAGATTTACAGAATCAGCCCCAGCATTTT. It translates to CASSQDLQNQPQHF.

The CDR3 spells CSVGTDYGYTF. Written as DNA, the CDR3 is TGCAGCGTCGGGACAGATTATGGCTACACCTTC. The chain links TRBV29-1 to TRBJ1-2; 7 bases are shared with TRBD1. The germline gives CDR1 SQVTM, CDR2 ANQGSEA. The CDR3 is 11 amino acids. The trim removed 6 bases at V and 5 bases at J, leaving 3 bases unmatched.

This chain joins TRBV15 and TRBJ2-6, with a tentative D call TRBD1 (5 bases). Germline assignment: CDR1 LNHNV and CDR2 YYDKDF (reference sequence). The CDR3 consists of 22 residues. V was shortened by 0 bases and J by 3 bases, with 27 bases between the two germline ends. As DNA, the CDR3 is TGTGCCACCAGCAGAGATAAAGGGGTCCGGCAGGCGGCCAGAGTTGGGGCCAACGTCCTGACTTTC. It encodes CATSRDKGVRQAARVGANVLTF.

This clone was seen only a few times. This chain links TRBV12-5 with TRBJ1-1; D is ambiguous. Trimming took off 0 bases at V and 4 bases at J, with 15 bases between the two ends. The CDR3 covers 16 residues. CDR1 and CDR2 (germline): LGHNT, FRNRAP. CDR3 amino acids: CASGLVLEEASTEAFF. The CDR3 region has the DNA TGTGCTAGTGGTTTGGTACTGGAAGAGGCGAGCACTGAAGCTTTCTTT.

This chain uses TRBV5-6 with TRBJ1-4, with a tentative D call TRBD1 (6 bases). Trimming removed 1 base at V and 4 bases at J, with 8 bases between. This CDR3 spans 14 amino acids. Germline CDR1 SGHDT, CDR2 YYEEEE. CDR3 sequence: CASSLTGRNEKLFF. The CDR3 nucleotides are TGTGCCAGCAGCTTGACAGGGCGTAATGAAAAACTGTTTTTT.

The sample holds a few counts of this clone. The chain uses TRBV7-2 and TRBJ1-2, with TRBD1 as a possible D gene (5 bases). Trimming removed 1 base from V and 2 bases from J, with 17 bases in between. Per the germline V gene, CDR1 is SGHTA and CDR2 is FQGNSA. CDR3 length: 17 amino acids. The CDR3 nucleotides are TGTGCCAGCAGCTTAGGATCAGGGCCCTCAGGGAACTATGGCTACACCTTC. It specifies CASSLGSGPSGNYGYTF.

In this sample, this clone turned up once. J is TRBJ1-6 and V is TRBV30; a weak D match, TRBD1 (6 bases). V gave up 5 bases and J gave up 13 bases, with 18 bases separating them. Germline CDR1 and CDR2: GTSNPN and SVGIG (reference sequence). The CDR3 has 13 residues. The chain's CDR3 is CAWGGAGALPLHF. CDR3 DNA: TGTGCCTGGGGGGGGGCAGGAGCCCTTCCCCTCCACTTT.

The chain joins TRBV19 to TRBJ1-2; 8 bases line up with TRBD1. The V gene's germline CDR1 is LNHDA and CDR2 SQIVND (reference sequence). This CDR3 spans 17 amino acids. The ends lost 3 bases at V and 3 bases at J; junction bases unmatched: 12. CDR3 DNA: TGTGCCAGTAGTATCAGGACAGGGCCGACGGGGGACTATGGCTACACCTTC. It specifies CASSIRTGPTGDYGYTF.

The rearrangement joins TRBV7-8 to TRBJ2-1, with 10 bases fitting TRBD2. J lost 9 bases, V lost 3 bases, and 5 bases had no gene match. Germline values: CDR1 SGHVS, CDR2 FQNEAQ. CDR3 length: 14 amino acids. Here the CDR3 DNA reads TGTGCCAGCAGCTTCACTAGCGGGGTCACTGAGCAGTTCTTC. It codes for CASSFTSGVTEQFF.

The V call is TRBV7-2, the J call TRBJ2-4; no clear D. Trimming removed 3 bases from V and 0 bases from J, with 18 bases in between. This CDR3 spans 18 amino acids. Germline-derived CDR1 and CDR2 are SGHTA and FQGNSA. CDR3 nucleotides: TGTGCCAGCAGCTTTAGCCCGCCCTCACATGTAGCCAAAAACATTCAGTACTTC. Encoded protein: CASSFSPPSHVAKNIQYF.

The chain employs TRBV13 and TRBJ2-5, with 7 bases matching TRBD1. With the DNA end fitting TRBJ2-7 better, the J assignment may be wrong. In germline, CDR1 is PRHDT, CDR2 FYEKMQ (reference sequence). This CDR3 is built from 14 residues. Written as DNA, the CDR3 is TGTGCCAGCAGCTTAAACAGGGGAGCCTACGAGCAGTACTTC. Protein: CASSLNRGAYEQYF.

The chain joins TRBV11-2 to TRBJ1-4, with D perhaps matching TRBD1 (5 bases). Germline lookup yields CDR1 SGHAT and CDR2 FQNNGV. The V gene lost 4 bases and the J gene lost 2 bases, with 14 bases spanning the gap. The CDR3 contains 16 residues. DNA for the CDR3: TGTGCCAGCAGCTCCGGGTGGGGCCGCACTAATGAAAAACTGTTTTTT. This codes for CASSSGWGRTNEKLFF. Combining the CDR3 with reference TRBV11-2 and TRBJ1-4 gives the whole variable domain EAGVAQSPRYKIIEKRQSVAFWCNPISGHATLYWYQQILGQGPKLLIQFQNNGVVDDSQLPKDRFSAERLKGVDSTLKIQPAKLEDSAVYLCASSSGWGRTNEKLFFGSGTQLSVL.

J is TRBJ2-7 and V is TRBV25-1, with D unresolved. The CDR3 length is 12 residues. In germline, CDR1 is MGHDK, CDR2 SYGVNS. V shed 5 bases and J shed 6 bases, with 11 bases lying between them. This CDR3 reads CASSNSHGEQYF. In DNA, the CDR3 is TGTGCCAGCAGTAACTCCCACGGCGAGCAGTACTTC.

J is TRBJ2-2 and V is TRBV7-9; TRBD1 aligns across 7 bases. The CDR3 runs to 17 residues. Germline values: CDR1 SEHNR, CDR2 FQNEAQ (reference sequence). The V and J ends lost 2 bases and 6 bases, in that order; junction bases with no gene match: 12. CDR3 sequence reads: CASSLSLGRGIAGELFF. The CDR3 region has the DNA TGTGCCAGCAGCTTATCACTCGGCAGGGGGATCGCCGGGGAGCTGTTTTTT.

This chain uses TRBV15 with TRBJ2-5, with D maybe TRBD1 (5 bases). Germline V gene sequence: CDR1 LNHNV, CDR2 YYDKDF (reference sequence). This CDR3 region has 14 residues. The V end was cut by 1 base, the J end by 0 bases, with 6 bases between. The CDR3 region has the DNA TGTGCCACCAGCAGAGGACAGTACCAAGAGACCCAGTACTTC. Its protein product is CATSRGQYQETQYF.

The genes are TRBV27 and TRBJ2-5; 7 bases match TRBD1. CDR3 length: 18 residues. Germline V gene data show CDR1 as MNHEY and CDR2 as SMNVEV (reference sequence). V lost 2 bases and J lost 0; bases outside the gene matches: 12. CDR3 region: CASSLDHPRTGYQETQYF. CDR3 bases: TGTGCCAGCAGTTTAGACCACCCCAGGACAGGATACCAAGAGACCCAGTACTTC.

This sequence joins TRBV10-3 and TRBJ2-7; perhaps TRBD2 as D (5 bases). The V and J ends lost 4 bases and 6 bases respectively, with 19 bases between them. CDR3 length: 15 amino acids. The germline V gene encodes CDR1 ENHRY and CDR2 SYGVKD. CDR3 nucleotides: TGTGCCATCAGTGGACGGACCCACGGGGTAGCCGAGCAGTACTTC. Amino acid sequence: CAISGRTHGVAEQYF.

This clone was detected once. J is TRBJ2-3 and V is TRBV13; TRBD2 matches at 8 bases. After removal of 5 bases from V and 4 bases from J, the junction contained 5 bases not matched to a gene. The CDR3 is 14 residues long. The germline gives CDR1 PRHDT, CDR2 FYEKMQ (reference sequence). The CDR3 DNA follows: TGTGCCAGCAGCCCCGGACTAGCAGCAGATACGCAGTATTTT. This encodes CASSPGLAADTQYF.

V is TRBV5-1 and J is TRBJ1-6; D might be TRBD1 (6 bases). This CDR3 comprises 16 residues. Trimming pared 3 bases from V and 11 bases from J, leaving 21 bases between. The V gene's germline CDR1 is SGHRS and CDR2 YFSETQ. The CDR3 here is CASSYVPGHILTPLHF. As DNA, the CDR3 is TGCGCCAGCAGCTACGTCCCGGGACACATATTGACACCCCTCCACTTT.

This clone was found a few times. V and J are TRBV4-3 and TRBJ2-7; 9 nucleotides agree with TRBD2. Germline V gene lookup returns CDR1 LGHNA and CDR2 YSLEER. The CDR3 runs to 16 residues. Trimming at V came to 0 bases and at J to 6 bases, leaving 9 bases not matched to a gene. CDR3 in DNA: TGCGCCAGCAGCCAAGACGTATCAGCGGGGGGCCGCGAGCAGTACTTC. Encoded protein: CASSQDVSAGGREQYF.